In this sample, the clone carrying this TCR beta chain turned up a few times. The antigen remains undetermined. TCRdb reprocessed the RT-PCR reads with MiXCR, giving one entry per CDR3 protein. This table has 550,000 to 600,000 distinct CDR3 sequences, 10% to 15% appearing once. The CDR3 is made up of 15 amino acids. V gave up 2 bases and J gave up 0 bases, with 9 bases separating them. From germline, CDR1 is SGHTA and CDR2 FQGTGA. The record originates from a study of response to subunit inactivated influenza vaccine. General study points: The authors suggested that every seasonal influenza vaccination recruits few new T cells.

The chain uses TRBV7-3 and TRBJ2-3; D is uncertain. The sequence was collected from a man aged 45-60 years who received an inactivated influenza vaccine. The source material was PBMCs from blood, sampled on the day of vaccination. The CDR3 is CASSLRPGSTDTQYF. CDR3 DNA: TGTGCCAGCAGCTTACGGCCAGGTAGCACAGATACGCAGTATTTT.